This passage covers 30 T cell receptor beta chains from one sample sequenced in a study of blood T cell repertoires in COVID-19 (dated by TCRdb to the early 2020s). The library was built by means of the immunoSEQ multiplex PCR assay. Not all clones reach the TCRdb copy of this immuneACCESS table, which keeps in-frame sequences only. Checked studies attribute under half of the gap to unresolved V genes and leave the rest unexplained. The table for this sample lists around 270,000 clones; approximately 86% of them were counted only once. The ten biggest clones cover 1.5% to 2% of the sample. The source material was peripheral blood. Every receptor here comes from a man under 40 with active or convalescent COVID-19.

The CDR3 protein is CASSQERGQGAYEQYF. For the CDR3, the DNA is TGCGCCAGCAGCCAAGAGCGTGGGCAGGGGGCCTACGAGCAGTACTTC. This chain links TRBV4-1 with TRBJ2-7; 7 bases match TRBD1. The V and J ends lost 0 bases and 2 bases, in that order; junction bases with no gene match: 7. The germline CDR1 and CDR2 sequences are MGHRA and YSYEKL. The CDR3 contains 16 residues.

The chain joins TRBV19 to TRBJ1-3; D perhaps matches TRBD1 (5 bases). The CDR3 has 14 residues. Trimming took 7 bases from V and 4 from J, leaving 14 bases between them. The germline CDR1 and CDR2 sequences are LNHDA and SQIVND (reference sequence). CDR3 DNA: TGTGCCAGTACGAGGCAGGGAATAGGAAACACCATATATTTT. This gives the protein CASTRQGIGNTIYF.

The chain employs TRBV5-1 and TRBJ1-2; D may be TRBD1 (6 bases). This CDR3 comprises 12 residues. Trimming removed 4 bases from V and 5 bases from J, with 9 bases in between. Per the germline V gene, CDR1 is SGHRS and CDR2 is YFSETQ. CDR3 residues: CASSDGQYGYTF. CDR3 bases: TGCGCCAGCAGCGACGGACAGTATGGCTACACCTTC.

The V call is TRBV6-5, the J call TRBJ1-6; 10 nucleotides line up with TRBD1. The CDR3 is 15 amino acids. Germline V gene data show CDR1 as MNHEY and CDR2 as SVGAGI. The J segment lost 10 bases and the V segment lost 5 bases, leaving 8 bases of the junction unmatched. The CDR3 is CASSPVPGQGSPLHF. CDR3 DNA: TGTGCCAGCAGTCCCGTCCCGGGACAGGGGTCACCCCTCCACTTT.

This chain uses TRBV30 with TRBJ1-1; D gene uncertain. Germline V lookup: CDR1 GTSNPN, CDR2 SVGIG (reference sequence). This CDR3 has 13 amino acids. V was trimmed by 5 bases and J by 3 bases, leaving 13 bases between them. The CDR3 DNA follows: TGTGCCTGGTCGAATTTAGTGGACACTGAAGCTTTCTTT. Translation: CAWSNLVDTEAFF. Together with reference TRBV30 and TRBJ1-1, the CDR3 gives the full variable domain: SQTIHQWPATLVQPVGSPLSLECTVEGTSNPNLYWYRQAAGRGLQLLFYSVGIGQISSEVPQNLSASRPQDRQFILSSKKLLLSDSGFYLCAWSNLVDTEAFFGQGTRLTVV.

V usage is TRBV5-1 and J usage is TRBJ1-5; D unclear. Trimming left V 3 bases short and J 7 bases short, with 8 bases between. The germline CDR1 and CDR2 sequences are SGHRS and YFSETQ. The CDR3 is 12 amino acids. This CDR3 is CASSWERQPQHF. DNA of the CDR3: TGCGCCAGCAGCTGGGAGAGGCAGCCCCAGCATTTT.

The V call is TRBV6-5, the J call TRBJ1-3; TRBD1 aligns across 8 bases. The trim removed 6 bases at V and 7 bases at J, leaving 8 bases unmatched. The CDR3 runs 14 residues. CDR1 is MNHEY and CDR2 is SVGAGI in the germline V gene. The CDR3 loop reads CASRLDTGGNTIYF. The CDR3 bases are TGTGCCAGCAGATTGGATACAGGGGGTAACACCATATATTTT.

The chain is built from TRBV19 and TRBJ1-1; D possibly corresponds to TRBD1 (6 bases). V lost 7 bases and J 1 base, leaving 10 bases between the germline ends. From germline, CDR1 is LNHDA and CDR2 SQIVND (reference sequence). The CDR3 loop spans 13 amino acids. CDR3 in amino acids: CASTWGRNTEAFF. DNA of the CDR3: TGTGCCAGTACCTGGGGGCGGAACACTGAAGCTTTCTTT.

The CDR3 nucleotides are TGTGCCAGTGCCGACAGGGTCAATTCACCCCTCCACTTT. Residues: CASADRVNSPLHF. The chain uses TRBV19 and TRBJ1-6; 7 bases line up with TRBD1. From germline, CDR1 is LNHDA and CDR2 SQIVND (reference sequence). J was trimmed by 7 bases and V by 8 bases; bases with no gene match: 5. The CDR3 length is 13 residues.

The chain carries TRBV23-1 and TRBJ2-7, with D unresolved. TRBV23-1 is annotated as an ORF whose role is uncertain. The CDR3 has 14 amino acids. V was shortened by 0 bases and J by 3 bases, with 9 bases between the two germline ends. The CDR3 here is CASSQSRHVYEQYF. In DNA, the CDR3 is TGCGCCAGCAGTCAATCGAGACATGTCTACGAGCAGTACTTC.

This rearrangement joins TRBV3-1 (or the pseudogene TRBV3-2) to TRBJ1-2, with D maybe TRBD1 (6 bases). From germline, CDR1 is LGHDT and CDR2 YNNKEL (reference sequence). Trimming removed 0 bases at V and 4 bases at J, with 18 bases between. The CDR3 has 17 residues. CDR3 DNA: TGTGCCAGCAGCCAAGACTGGACAGAGGCCCTCGGCTATGGCTACACCTTC. Protein sequence: CASSQDWTEALGYGYTF.

This chain links TRBV10-2 with TRBJ2-1; TRBD1 agrees at 8 bases. Germline assignment: CDR1 WSHSY and CDR2 SAAADI. The CDR3 extends over 16 amino acids. J lost 7 bases, V lost 0 bases, and 8 bases had no gene match. CDR3 residues: CASSESGGQGGNEQFF. CDR3 bases: TGCGCCAGCAGTGAGTCGGGAGGACAGGGCGGTAATGAGCAGTTCTTC.

The chain's CDR3 is CASSEEGYSNQPQHF. DNA of the CDR3: TGTGCCAGCAGTGAAGAGGGGTATAGCAATCAGCCCCAGCATTTT. The chain employs TRBV2 and TRBJ1-5; D possibly corresponds to TRBD1 (5 bases). The germline V and J ends were trimmed by 1 base and 0 bases, with 7 bases remaining between them. CDR1 SNHLY and CDR2 FYNNEI come from the germline V gene. The CDR3 runs to 15 residues.

The J gene is TRBJ2-7, the V gene TRBV29-1; 8 nucleotides agree with TRBD2. The CDR3 consists of 13 residues. Germline assignment: CDR1 SQVTM and CDR2 ANQGSEA. V dropped 4 bases and J dropped 2; count of bases not matched to a gene: 4. CDR3: CSVVSGATYEQYF. The CDR3 DNA follows: TGCAGCGTTGTTAGCGGGGCCACCTACGAGCAGTACTTC.

The V and J genes are TRBV5-1 and TRBJ2-3; 8 nucleotides match TRBD1. The junction had 14 bases not matched to a gene; V was cut back by 4 bases and J by 1 base. This CDR3 is built from 18 residues. Germline assignment: CDR1 SGHRS and CDR2 YFSETQ. CDR3 sequence reads: CASSHGPLRQGRTDTQYF. The CDR3 region has the DNA TGCGCCAGCAGCCACGGACCACTTCGACAGGGGCGCACAGATACGCAGTATTTT.

The rearrangement joins TRBV6-5 to TRBJ1-5; 7 nucleotides line up with TRBD1. Losses at the gene ends were 8 bases for V and 1 base for J; bases not matched to a gene: 5. CDR3 length: 14 amino acids. Germline V CDR1 and CDR2: MNHEY, SVGAGI. CDR3 bases: TGTGCCAGCTTTACAGGGGTGAGCAATCAGCCCCAGCATTTT. This translates into CASFTGVSNQPQHF.

The chain links TRBV30 to TRBJ1-2; a weak D match, TRBD1 (6 bases). The V end was cut by 3 bases, the J end by 8 bases, with 13 bases between. This CDR3 spans 12 amino acids. Germline V gives CDR1 GTSNPN, CDR2 SVGIG (reference sequence). The CDR3 sequence is CAWSIQTGGYTF. The CDR3 DNA reads TGTGCCTGGAGCATACAGACAGGAGGCTACACCTTC.

This chain uses TRBV5-4 with TRBJ2-7; 10 nucleotides line up with TRBD2. Germline-derived CDR1 and CDR2 are SGHNT and YYREEE (reference sequence). CDR3 length: 15 amino acids. The junction had 8 bases not matched to a gene; V was cut back by 5 bases and J by 3 bases. CDR3: CASSSSGGPLYEQYF. Written as DNA, the CDR3 is TGTGCCAGCAGTAGTAGCGGGGGGCCCCTCTACGAGCAGTACTTC.

The gene calls are TRBV5-6 and TRBJ2-5; 8 positions agree with TRBD2. The CDR3 spans 16 residues. The J segment lost 6 bases and the V segment lost 1 base, leaving 11 bases of the junction unmatched. Per germline, CDR1 SGHDT and CDR2 YYEEEE. The CDR3 loop is CASSLPGLAGGQTQYF. The CDR3 DNA reads as TGTGCCAGCAGCTTGCCCGGACTAGCAGGAGGGCAGACCCAGTACTTC.

The chain employs TRBV9 and TRBJ2-1; D might be TRBD1 or TRBD2, each matching 9 bases. CDR1 is SGDLS, CDR2 YYNGEE, per germline. The V end was cut by 3 bases, the J end by 3 bases, with 19 bases between. This CDR3 is built from 17 residues. The CDR3 sequence: CASSGTGVAGDYNEQFF. In DNA form, the CDR3 reads TGTGCCAGCAGCGGGACAGGGGTAGCGGGGGACTACAATGAGCAGTTCTTC. Complete variable domain (other parts from reference TRBV9 and TRBJ2-1): DSGVTQTPKHLITATGQRVTLRCSPRSGDLSVYWYQQSLDQGLQFLIQYYNGEERAKGNILERFSAQQFPDLHSELNLSSLELGDSALYFCASSGTGVAGDYNEQFFGPGTRLTVL.

The rearrangement joins TRBV13 to TRBJ1-6; 10 bases match TRBD1. The CDR3 sequence is 14 residues long. Germline CDR1 reads PRHDT; CDR2 reads FYEKMQ (reference sequence). Trimming at V came to 4 bases and at J to 10 bases, leaving 4 bases not matched to a gene. Written as DNA, the CDR3 is TGTGCCAGCAGCTCCGGGACAGGGGTCTCACCCCTCCACTTT. This gives the protein CASSSGTGVSPLHF.

The chain couples TRBV6-5 to TRBJ2-7; TRBD1 might be the D (5 bases). Germline CDR1 MNHEY, CDR2 SVGAGI. V lost 0 bases and J lost 7, with 13 bases in between. The CDR3 sequence is 14 residues long. This CDR3 is CASSYSSRVGEQYF. The DNA for the CDR3 is TGTGCCAGCAGTTACTCGTCCAGGGTGGGGGAGCAGTACTTC.

This chain connects TRBV3-1 (or the pseudogene TRBV3-2) to TRBJ2-3; 9 bases map to TRBD2. V dropped 0 bases and J dropped 1; count of bases not matched to a gene: 2. The CDR3 has 16 amino acids. The germline gives CDR1 LGHDT, CDR2 YNNKEL (reference sequence). The chain's CDR3 is CASSQDLAGGTDTQYF. As DNA, the CDR3 is TGTGCCAGCAGCCAAGACTTAGCGGGGGGCACAGATACGCAGTATTTT.

The chain joins TRBV3-1 (or the pseudogene TRBV3-2) to TRBJ2-7; D is possibly TRBD2 (6 bases). The CDR3 extends over 15 amino acids. Per the germline V gene, CDR1 is LGHDT and CDR2 is YNNKEL (reference sequence). V was clipped by 0 bases and J by 3 bases, with 12 bases between them. This chain's CDR3 is CASSQDHGSIYEQYF. In nucleotides, the CDR3 is TGTGCCAGCAGCCAAGACCACGGGAGCATCTACGAGCAGTACTTC.

The rearrangement uses TRBV5-1 and TRBJ1-4; 7 bases match TRBD1. V was pared by 4 bases and J by 12 bases, with 3 bases of the junction left unmatched. The CDR3 contains 11 residues. Germline V gives CDR1 SGHRS, CDR2 YFSETQ. The CDR3 region has the DNA TGCGCCAGCAGCGGTCAGGGGGAACTGTTTTTT. Protein product: CASSGQGELFF.

This clone was counted once. V and J are TRBV9 and TRBJ1-1; TRBD1 aligns across 7 bases. V was pared by 5 bases and J by 6 bases, with 7 bases of the junction left unmatched. The CDR3 runs 13 residues. Germline CDR1 and CDR2: SGDLS and YYNGEE. Here the CDR3 DNA reads TGTGCCAGCAGGGATGACACAGGGGCTGAAGCTTTCTTT. This sequence encodes CASRDDTGAEAFF.

This clone occurred a few times. CDR3 sequence (DNA): TGTGCCAGCAGCGTATATAGCGGGGGAACCTACAATGAGCAGTTCTTC. Translating it yields CASSVYSGGTYNEQFF. The gene calls are TRBV9 and TRBJ2-1; 9 bases map to TRBD2. With V trimmed by 1 base and J by 2 bases, 4 bases remained unmatched. Germline assignment: CDR1 SGDLS and CDR2 YYNGEE. CDR3 length equals 16 residues.

The chain has TRBV9 and TRBJ2-7, with D possibly TRBD2 on 5 matching bases. The CDR3 runs to 15 residues. CDR1 is SGDLS, CDR2 YYNGEE, per germline. Between the trimmed V and J ends, which lost 4 bases and 2 bases, there was a span of 16 bases. CDR3 in amino acids: CASSLQPFGAYEQYF. The CDR3 DNA is TGTGCCAGCAGCCTACAGCCTTTCGGGGCCTACGAGCAGTACTTC. Using reference TRBV9 and TRBJ2-7 for the parts outside the CDR3, the full variable domain is DSGVTQTPKHLITATGQRVTLRCSPRSGDLSVYWYQQSLDQGLQFLIQYYNGEERAKGNILERFSAQQFPDLHSELNLSSLELGDSALYFCASSLQPFGAYEQYFGPGTRLTVT.

The chain links TRBV4-3 to TRBJ2-4; D gene unclear. The CDR3 runs to 13 residues. The V gene's germline CDR1 is LGHNA and CDR2 YSLEER. V lost 1 base to trimming and J lost 9 bases, with 10 bases between them. CDR3 region: CASSQGASGIQYF. Here the CDR3 DNA reads TGCGCCAGCAGCCAAGGTGCTTCGGGCATTCAGTACTTC.

V gene TRBV5-1 combines with J gene TRBJ1-1; 9 bases line up with TRBD1. V lost 4 bases to trimming and J lost 3 bases; unmatched junction nucleotides: 4. This CDR3 has 14 residues. From germline, CDR1 is SGHRS and CDR2 YFSETQ. DNA for the CDR3: TGCGCCAGCAGCCCAGGACAGGGGTACACTGAAGCTTTCTTT. Its protein is CASSPGQGYTEAFF.